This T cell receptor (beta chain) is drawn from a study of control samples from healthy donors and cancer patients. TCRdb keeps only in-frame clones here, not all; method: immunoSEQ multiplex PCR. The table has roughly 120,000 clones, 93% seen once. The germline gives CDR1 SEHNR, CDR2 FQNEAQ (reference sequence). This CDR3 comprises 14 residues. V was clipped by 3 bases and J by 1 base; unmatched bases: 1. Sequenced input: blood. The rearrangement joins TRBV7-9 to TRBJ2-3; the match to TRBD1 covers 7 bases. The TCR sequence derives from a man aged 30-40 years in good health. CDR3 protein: CASSFGQGTDTQYF. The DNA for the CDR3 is TGTGCCAGCAGCTTCGGACAGGGCACAGATACGCAGTATTTT.